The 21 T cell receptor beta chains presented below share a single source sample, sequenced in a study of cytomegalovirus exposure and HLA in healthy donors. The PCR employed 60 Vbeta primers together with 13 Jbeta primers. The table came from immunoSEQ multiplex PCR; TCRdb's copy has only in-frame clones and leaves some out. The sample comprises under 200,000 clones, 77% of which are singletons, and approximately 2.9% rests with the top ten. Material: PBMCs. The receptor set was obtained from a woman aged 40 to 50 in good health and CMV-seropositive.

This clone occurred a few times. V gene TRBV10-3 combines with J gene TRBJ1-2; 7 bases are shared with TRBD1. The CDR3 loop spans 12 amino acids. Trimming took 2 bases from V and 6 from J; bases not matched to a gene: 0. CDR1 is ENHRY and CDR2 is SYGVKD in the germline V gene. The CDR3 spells CAISETGDGYTF. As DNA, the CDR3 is TGTGCCATCAGTGAGACAGGGGATGGCTACACCTTC.

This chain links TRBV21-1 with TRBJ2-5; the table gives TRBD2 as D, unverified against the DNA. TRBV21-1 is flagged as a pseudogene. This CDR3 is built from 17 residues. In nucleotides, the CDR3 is TGTGCCAGCAGCACGAGGGCAGGGGAGGGGGAACTGGAGACCCAGTACTTC. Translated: CASSTRAGEGELETQYF.

CDR3 region: CASSYSGGGPETQYF. The DNA for the CDR3 is TGTGCCAGCAGTTACTCAGGGGGGGGGCCGGAGACCCAGTACTTC. This chain links TRBV6-5 with TRBJ2-5; tentative D call: TRBD2 (7 bases). The CDR3 has 15 residues. Trimming cost V 0 bases and J 5 bases, with 13 bases left between them. Germline V CDR1 and CDR2: MNHEY, SVGAGI.

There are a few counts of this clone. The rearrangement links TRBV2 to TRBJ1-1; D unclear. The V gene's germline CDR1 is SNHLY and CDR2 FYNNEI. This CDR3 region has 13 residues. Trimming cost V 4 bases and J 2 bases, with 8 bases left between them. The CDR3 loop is CASSGGLNTEAFF. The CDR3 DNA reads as TGTGCCAGCAGTGGTGGGCTTAACACTGAAGCTTTCTTT.

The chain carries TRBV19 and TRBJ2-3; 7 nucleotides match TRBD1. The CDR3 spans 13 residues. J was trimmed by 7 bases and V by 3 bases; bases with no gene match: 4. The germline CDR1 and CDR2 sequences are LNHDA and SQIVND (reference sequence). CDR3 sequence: CASSMTGRHTQYF. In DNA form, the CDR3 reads TGTGCCAGTAGTATGACAGGGCGGCATACGCAGTATTTT.

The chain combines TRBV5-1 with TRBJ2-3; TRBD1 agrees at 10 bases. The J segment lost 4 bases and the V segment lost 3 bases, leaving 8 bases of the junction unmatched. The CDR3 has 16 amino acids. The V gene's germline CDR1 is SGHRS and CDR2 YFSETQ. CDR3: CASSWGDRGVADTQYF. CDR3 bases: TGCGCCAGCAGCTGGGGGGACAGGGGTGTGGCAGATACGCAGTATTTT.

The CDR3 loop reads CASRPQGAAGNTIYF. Written as DNA, the CDR3 is TGTGCCAGCAGACCCCAGGGGGCGGCAGGAAACACCATATATTTT. The gene calls are TRBV7-2 and TRBJ1-3; TRBD1 agrees at 8 bases. Germline values: CDR1 SGHTA, CDR2 FQGNSA. The CDR3 sequence is 15 residues long. V shed 6 bases, J shed 4 bases, and the junction held 8 bases outside the gene matches.

This CDR3 is CASSDQGDYGYTF. The CDR3 DNA reads as TGTGCCAGCAGCGACCAGGGTGACTATGGCTACACCTTC. The gene calls are TRBV6-6 and TRBJ1-2; a weak D match, TRBD1 (5 bases). V was pared by 6 bases and J by 3 bases, with 11 bases between. Germline-derived CDR1 and CDR2 are MNHNY and SVGAGI (reference sequence). The CDR3 has 13 residues.

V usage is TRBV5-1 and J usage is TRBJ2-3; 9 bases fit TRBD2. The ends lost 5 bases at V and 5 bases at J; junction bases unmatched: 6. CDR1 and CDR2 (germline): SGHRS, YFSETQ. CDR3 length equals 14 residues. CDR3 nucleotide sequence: TGCGCCAGCAGACGTAGCGGGGGCATAGATACGCAGTATTTT. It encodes CASRRSGGIDTQYF.

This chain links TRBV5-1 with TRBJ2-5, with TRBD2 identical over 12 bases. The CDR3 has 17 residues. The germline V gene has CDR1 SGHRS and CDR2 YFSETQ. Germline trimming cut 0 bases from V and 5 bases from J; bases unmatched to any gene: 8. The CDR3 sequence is CASSLATTSGRKETQYF. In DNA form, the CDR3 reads TGCGCCAGCAGCTTGGCAACGACTAGCGGGAGAAAGGAGACCCAGTACTTC.

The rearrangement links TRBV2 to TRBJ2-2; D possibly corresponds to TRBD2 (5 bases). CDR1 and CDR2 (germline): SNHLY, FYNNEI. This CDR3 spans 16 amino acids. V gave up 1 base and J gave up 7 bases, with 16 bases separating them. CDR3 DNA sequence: TGTGCCAGCAGTGAAGGGGTTTCGGGGAACGGCGGGGAGCTGTTTTTT. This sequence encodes CASSEGVSGNGGELFF.

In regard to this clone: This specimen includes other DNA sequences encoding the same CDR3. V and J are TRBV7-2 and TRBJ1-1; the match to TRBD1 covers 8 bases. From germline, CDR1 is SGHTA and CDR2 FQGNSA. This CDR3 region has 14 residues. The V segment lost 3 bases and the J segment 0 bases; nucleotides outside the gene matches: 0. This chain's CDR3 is CASSLDRVNTEAFF. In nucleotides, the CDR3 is TGTGCCAGCAGCTTGGACAGGGTGAACACTGAAGCTTTCTTT.

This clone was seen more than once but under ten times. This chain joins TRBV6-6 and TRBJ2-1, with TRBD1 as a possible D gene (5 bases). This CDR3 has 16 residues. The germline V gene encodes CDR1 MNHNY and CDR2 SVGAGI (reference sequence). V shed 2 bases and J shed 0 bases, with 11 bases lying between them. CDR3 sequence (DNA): TGTGCCAGCAGTTACGAAGGGGTGAGCTCCTACAATGAGCAGTTCTTC. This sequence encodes CASSYEGVSSYNEQFF.

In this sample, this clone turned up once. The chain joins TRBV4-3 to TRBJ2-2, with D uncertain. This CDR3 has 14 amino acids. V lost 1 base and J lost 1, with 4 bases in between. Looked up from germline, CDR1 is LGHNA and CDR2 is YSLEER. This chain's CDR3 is CASSQVLNTGELFF. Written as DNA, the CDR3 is TGCGCCAGCAGCCAAGTACTGAACACCGGGGAGCTGTTTTTT.

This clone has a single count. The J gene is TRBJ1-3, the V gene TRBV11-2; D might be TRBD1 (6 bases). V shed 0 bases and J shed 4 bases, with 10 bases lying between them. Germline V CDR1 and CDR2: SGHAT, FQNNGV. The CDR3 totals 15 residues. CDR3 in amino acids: CASSLEGAPGNTIYF. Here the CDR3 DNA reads TGTGCCAGCAGCTTAGAGGGGGCCCCGGGAAACACCATATATTTT.

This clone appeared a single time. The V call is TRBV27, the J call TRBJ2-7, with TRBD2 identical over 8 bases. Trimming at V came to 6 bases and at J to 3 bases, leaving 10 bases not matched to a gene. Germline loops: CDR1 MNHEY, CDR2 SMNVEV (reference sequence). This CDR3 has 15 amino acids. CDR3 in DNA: TGTGCCAGCAGACAGACTAGCGTCCCGGGCTACGAGCAGTACTTC. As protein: CASRQTSVPGYEQYF.

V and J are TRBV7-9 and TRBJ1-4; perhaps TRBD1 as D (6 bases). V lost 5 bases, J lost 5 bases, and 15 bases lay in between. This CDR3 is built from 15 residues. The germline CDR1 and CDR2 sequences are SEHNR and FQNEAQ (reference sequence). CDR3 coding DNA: TGTGCCAGCAGCCCGGAGGGGGGGTTGAATGAAAAACTGTTTTTT. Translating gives CASSPEGGLNEKLFF. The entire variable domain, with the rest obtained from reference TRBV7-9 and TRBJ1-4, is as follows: DTGVSQNPRHKITKRGQNVTFRCDPISEHNRLYWYRQTLGQGPEFLTYFQNEAQLEKSRLLSDRFSAERPKGSFSTLEIQRTEQGDSAMYLCASSPEGGLNEKLFFGSGTQLSVL.

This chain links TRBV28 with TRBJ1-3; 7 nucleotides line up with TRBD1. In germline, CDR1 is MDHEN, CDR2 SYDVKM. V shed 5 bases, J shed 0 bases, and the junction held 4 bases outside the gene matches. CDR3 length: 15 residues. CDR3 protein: CASSGTETSGNTIYF. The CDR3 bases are TGTGCCAGCAGTGGGACAGAAACCTCTGGAAACACCATATATTTT.

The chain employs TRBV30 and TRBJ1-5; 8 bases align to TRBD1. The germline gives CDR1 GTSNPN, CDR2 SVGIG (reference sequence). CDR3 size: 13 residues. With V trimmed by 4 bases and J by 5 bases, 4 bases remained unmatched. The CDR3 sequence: CAWKGQGHQPQHF. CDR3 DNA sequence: TGTGCCTGGAAAGGACAGGGTCATCAGCCCCAGCATTTT.

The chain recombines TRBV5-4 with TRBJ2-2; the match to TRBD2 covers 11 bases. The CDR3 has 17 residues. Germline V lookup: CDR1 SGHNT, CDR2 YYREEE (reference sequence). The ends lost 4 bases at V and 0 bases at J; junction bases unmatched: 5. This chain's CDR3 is CASSTGLAGANTGELFF. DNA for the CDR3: TGTGCCAGCAGCACCGGACTAGCGGGTGCGAACACCGGGGAGCTGTTTTTT.

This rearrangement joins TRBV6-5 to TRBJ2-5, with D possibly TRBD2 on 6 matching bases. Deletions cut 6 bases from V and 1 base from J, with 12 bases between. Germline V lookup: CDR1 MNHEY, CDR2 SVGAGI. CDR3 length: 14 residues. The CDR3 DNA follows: TGTGCCAGCAGCAGGAGGGACTTCCAAGAGACCCAGTACTTC. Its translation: CASSRRDFQETQYF.